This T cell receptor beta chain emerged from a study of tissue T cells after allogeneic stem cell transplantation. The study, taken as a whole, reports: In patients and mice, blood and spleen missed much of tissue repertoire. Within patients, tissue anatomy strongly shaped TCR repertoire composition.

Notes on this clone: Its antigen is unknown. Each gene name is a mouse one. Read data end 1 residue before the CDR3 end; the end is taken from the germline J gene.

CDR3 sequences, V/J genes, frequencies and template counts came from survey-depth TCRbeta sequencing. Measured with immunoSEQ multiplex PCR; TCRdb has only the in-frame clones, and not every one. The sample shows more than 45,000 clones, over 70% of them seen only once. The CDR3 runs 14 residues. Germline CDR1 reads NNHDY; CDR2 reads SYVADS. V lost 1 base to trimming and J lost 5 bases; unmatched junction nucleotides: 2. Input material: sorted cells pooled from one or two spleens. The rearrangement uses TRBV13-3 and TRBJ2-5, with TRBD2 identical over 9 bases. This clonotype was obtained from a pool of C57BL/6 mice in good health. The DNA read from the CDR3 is TGTGCCAGCAGTGATCCACTGGGGGGAGACACCCAGTAC. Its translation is CASSDPLGGDTQY. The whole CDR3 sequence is CASSDPLGGDTQYF.